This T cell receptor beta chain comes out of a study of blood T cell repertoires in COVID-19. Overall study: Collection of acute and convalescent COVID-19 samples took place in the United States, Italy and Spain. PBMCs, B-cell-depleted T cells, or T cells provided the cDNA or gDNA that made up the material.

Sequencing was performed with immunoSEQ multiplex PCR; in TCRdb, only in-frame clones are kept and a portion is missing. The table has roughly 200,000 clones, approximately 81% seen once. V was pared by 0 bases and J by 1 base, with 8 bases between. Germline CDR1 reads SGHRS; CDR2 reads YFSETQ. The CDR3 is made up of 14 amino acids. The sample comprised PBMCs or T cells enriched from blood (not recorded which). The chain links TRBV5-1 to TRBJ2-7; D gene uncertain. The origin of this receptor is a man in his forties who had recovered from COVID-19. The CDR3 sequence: CASSLVVGSYEQYF. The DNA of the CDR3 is TGCGCCAGCAGCTTGGTCGTCGGTTCCTACGAGCAGTACTTC.